This T cell receptor (beta chain) was retrieved from a study of beta chain features in type 1 diabetes. Study-level points and caveats: For patients, the naive, central memory and Treg TCRB repertoires appeared more alike than for healthy donors. Unsettled here was the matter of whether HLA type influences TCRB rearrangement.

As regards this clone: What it binds is not known.

The isolated RNA, all of it, was reverse transcribed, so expressed TCRB transcripts were what got sequenced. Profiled with immunoSEQ multiplex PCR; TCRdb holds only in-frame clones, not every one. The table records 200,000 to 250,000 clones, around 9.9% of them present only once. On average, the one heparinised blood draw given by each donor was around 110 mL. Using CD45RO/CCR7/CD25/CD127/CD95/CD27, CD4+ naive, central memory, regulatory and stem cell-like memory cells were sorted. Germline V CDR1 and CDR2: MNHEY, SMNVEV (reference sequence). The CDR3 has 14 amino acids. Between the trimmed V and J ends, which lost 5 bases and 1 base, there was a span of 11 bases.

The material sequenced was central memory CD4+ T cells from blood. The V gene is TRBV27, the J gene TRBJ1-1; TRBD1 might be the D (6 bases). This receptor was taken from a man younger than 35 in good health. CDR3 in DNA: TGTGCCAGCAGTAGACGGACAGAGAACACTGAAGCTTTCTTT. As protein: CASSRRTENTEAFF.